Listed below are T cell receptor beta chains from one sample, sequenced in a study of shared clonotypes between healthy human individuals. The repertoire was sequenced with immunoSEQ multiplex PCR; TCRdb's copy has only in-frame clones and lacks some. Of some 1 million clones listed, about 74% are singletons. The source material was memory CD4+ T cells sorted from blood. These receptors were collected from a man aged 18 to 29 in good health. Each CDR3 is given with its conserved first and last residue. D genes are given only for firm matches. For some rows the clone size is stated as once, few or many, or as a class when expanded; others skip it.

d_call,clone_size,j_call,v_call,cdr3_length,cdr3_nt,cdr3_aa
-,-,TRBJ2-2,TRBV5-1,16,TGCGCCAGCAAGGGAGGGGATTCCAGGGGAACCGGGGAGCTGTTTTTT,CASKGGDSRGTGELFF
-,-,TRBJ1-5,TRBV18,15,TGTGCCAGCTCACCAGAAGTAGGGGGCAATCAGCCCCAGCATTTT,CASSPEVGGNQPQHF
TRBD1,-,TRBJ2-1,TRBV5-1,11,TGCGCCAGCAGCTTGGACAGGGGGTATTTCTTC,CASSLDRGYFF
TRBD1,-,TRBJ1-4,TRBV11-3,17,TGTGCCAGCAGCTTACCAACGCCGGGACAGGGATTAGAAAAACTGTTTTTT,CASSLPTPGQGLEKLFF
-,-,TRBJ2-1,TRBV11-3,12,TGTGCCAGCAGCTTAGATCGGGGTGAGCAGTTCTTC,CASSLDRGEQFF
-,-,TRBJ2-2,TRBV4-1,16,TGCGCCAGCAGCCAAGTCCCGGGGGCGACCACCGGGGAGCTGTTTTTT,CASSQVPGATTGELFF
-,-,TRBJ2-1,TRBV5-1,14,TGCGCCAGCACTGAATCCAGGCGGAACAATGAGCAGTTCTTC,CASTESRRNNEQFF
TRBD1,-,TRBJ1-6,TRBV27,15,TGTGCCAGCAGTAGCACCGGGACAGCTGAGACACCCCTCCACTTT,CASSSTGTAETPLHF
TRBD1,-,TRBJ2-5,TRBV5-1,13,TGCGCCAGCAGCAAGGGGGCGAGAGAGACCCAGTACTTC,CASSKGARETQYF
TRBD1,once,TRBJ1-2,TRBV4-1,15,TGCGCCAGCAGCCAAGATCGGGACAGGGAAAATGGCTACACCTTC,CASSQDRDRENGYTF
-,-,TRBJ2-7,TRBV21-1,14,TGTGCCAGCAGCAACGCTAGCGGGAGGTACGAGCAGTACTTC,CASSNASGRYEQYF
TRBD1,-,TRBJ2-1,TRBV28,16,TGTGCCAGCAGTTTCGGCGGGACAGGGTCCTACAATGAGCAGTTCTTC,CASSFGGTGSYNEQFF
-,-,TRBJ2-7,TRBV7-2,16,TGTGCCAGCAGCGAGAGTGGGGGCGGGAGTAGGTACGAGCAGTACTTC,CASSESGGGSRYEQYF
TRBD1,-,TRBJ2-7,TRBV28,15,TGTGCCAGCAGTCTACCACAGGGGAACTCTCCCGAGCAGTACTTC,CASSLPQGNSPEQYF
-,-,TRBJ1-6,TRBV9,14,TGTGCCAGCAGCGGGACAGATTATAATTCACCCCTCCACTTT,CASSGTDYNSPLHF
-,once,TRBJ1-3,TRBV5-1,15,TGCGCCAGCAGCTTGGACGGGGGTTCTGGAAACACCATATATTTT,CASSLDGGSGNTIYF
-,-,TRBJ2-7,TRBV10-1,19,TGCGCCAGCAGTGATCCACCGTCGTTCGGGGGTAATGTTACCTACGAGCAGTACTTC,CASSDPPSFGGNVTYEQYF
-,many,TRBJ2-3,TRBV2,12,TGTGCCAGCAGCACTAGCACAGATACGCAGTATTTT,CASSTSTDTQYF
-,-,TRBJ2-7,TRBV2,12,TGTGCCAGCCTCCAGAGCTCCTACGAGCAGTACTTC,CASLQSSYEQYF
TRBD1,few,TRBJ1-4,TRBV2,15,TGTGCCAGCAGTCCGGTGACAGGGAATAATGAAAAACTGTTTTTT,CASSPVTGNNEKLFF
-,-,TRBJ2-7,TRBV29-1,11,TGCAGCGTTGCTCTTTCCTACGAGCAGTACTTC,CSVALSYEQYF
-,once,TRBJ2-7,TRBV4-1,15,TGCGCCAGCAGCCAAGAACCGGGCTTCTCCTACGAGCAGTACTTC,CASSQEPGFSYEQYF
-,-,TRBJ1-5,TRBV19,17,TGTGCCAGTAGTCGAGGACTAGCAGGGCATAGCAATCAGCCCCAGCATTTT,CASSRGLAGHSNQPQHF
-,-,TRBJ1-5,TRBV27,16,TGTGCCAGCGGACGCACTCAGGGGAGTAGCAATCAGCCCCAGCATTTT,CASGRTQGSSNQPQHF
TRBD2,-,TRBJ2-2,TRBV27,13,TGTGCCAGCAGCAAACTAGGACTAGATGGGCTGTTTTTT,CASSKLGLDGLFF
-,-,TRBJ1-1,TRBV29-1,11,TGCAGTACCGTGGGAGGCGCTGAAGCTTTCTTT,CSTVGGAEAFF
-,once,TRBJ2-5,TRBV7-2,13,TGTGCCAGCAGCGGGCGGACGGGAGAGACCCAGTACTTC,CASSGRTGETQYF
-,few,TRBJ1-2,TRBV2,13,TGTGCCAGCAGGGACTCCTCTAACTATGGCTACACCTTC,CASRDSSNYGYTF
-,once,TRBJ1-1,TRBV11-1,13,TGTGCCAGCAGCTTAAACAGGGTCGCTGAAGCTTTCTTT,CASSLNRVAEAFF
-,once,TRBJ2-5,TRBV2,15,TGTGCCAGCAGTGGCCGACAGGTGGGATCAGAGACCCAGTACTTC,CASSGRQVGSETQYF
TRBD2,-,TRBJ2-7,TRBV7-2,17,TGTGCCAGCAGCTTACTAGCGGGAGGGCAAGACCCCTACGAGCAGTACTTC,CASSLLAGGQDPYEQYF
-,-,TRBJ2-1,TRBV11-2,17,TGTGCCAGCAGCTTAACTCTGTTGGCTAGCCAATACAATGAGCAGTTCTTC,CASSLTLLASQYNEQFF
TRBD2,-,TRBJ2-3,TRBV2,15,TGTGCCAGCAGTGAGACTAGCGGGGGGGCTGGTACGCAGTATTTT,CASSETSGGAGTQYF
TRBD2,-,TRBJ2-3,TRBV27,15,TGTGCCAGCAGTAGGACGGGGGGGCTTGGAGATACGCAGTATTTT,CASSRTGGLGDTQYF
TRBD1,-,TRBJ2-2,TRBV5-1,14,TGCGCCAGCAGCTTGAGGACAGGGCCCGGGGAGCTGTTTTTT,CASSLRTGPGELFF
-,-,TRBJ2-4,TRBV9,16,TGTGCCAGCAGCCCCCGACCAGAGACAGCCAAAAACATTCAGTACTTC,CASSPRPETAKNIQYF
-,-,TRBJ2-7,TRBV2,14,TGTGCCAGCAGTGACGTACTAGCAACGAGCGAGCAGTACTTC,CASSDVLATSEQYF
-,-,TRBJ2-3,TRBV9,12,TGTGCCAGCAGCGCCAGCACAGATACGCAGTATTTT,CASSASTDTQYF
-,-,TRBJ2-3,TRBV7-2,15,TGTGCCAGCAGCCGTGTTCCTGACTATTTAGATACGCAGTATTTT,CASSRVPDYLDTQYF
-,-,TRBJ2-3,TRBV11-3,14,TGTGCCAGCAGCTCGGCCGGGGGCGCAGATACGCAGTATTTT,CASSSAGGADTQYF
-,-,TRBJ2-2,TRBV10-1,13,TGCGCCAGCAGTTCTCCTGGAAGCGGGGAGCTGTTTTTT,CASSSPGSGELFF
-,-,TRBJ1-1,TRBV7-9,16,TGTGCCAGCAGCGCCCCCTCCTGGACAGACAACACTGAAGCTTTCTTT,CASSAPSWTDNTEAFF
-,-,TRBJ1-5,TRBV4-1,17,TGCGCCAGCAGCCCAGCGACAGGCCAGTTAGGCAATCAGCCCCAGCATTTT,CASSPATGQLGNQPQHF
-,-,TRBJ1-4,TRBV19,16,TGTGCCAGTAGCGCTCGCAAGAACTATGCTAATGAAAAACTGTTTTTT,CASSARKNYANEKLFF
-,-,TRBJ1-6,TRBV18,14,TGTGCCAGCTCACCCGCGTCTTATAATTCACCCCTCCACTTT,CASSPASYNSPLHF
-,once,TRBJ1-3,TRBV19,16,TGTGCCAGTAGTATGTCATCGGGTCTTGGGGGAAACACCATATATTTT,CASSMSSGLGGNTIYF
TRBD2,-,TRBJ2-2,TRBV5-1,16,TGCGCCAGCAGCACCTCCGGGACTAGCGGTACCGGGGAGCTGTTTTTT,CASSTSGTSGTGELFF
-,-,TRBJ2-5,TRBV5-1,15,TGCGCCAGCAGCTTGGAAAATCCAGGGGGGGAGACCCAGTACTTC,CASSLENPGGETQYF
-,-,TRBJ2-7,TRBV6-1,12,TGTGCCAGCACCCTGAATACGTACGAGCAGTACTTC,CASTLNTYEQYF
-,-,TRBJ2-1,TRBV7-2,18,TGTGCCAGCAGCTTACCACCCCTCGCGGGATGGTCCTACAATGAGCAGTTCTTC,CASSLPPLAGWSYNEQFF
-,few,TRBJ2-1,TRBV9,17,TGTGCCAGCAGCGACAGAGGGCAGATAGCCTCCTACAATGAGCAGTTCTTC,CASSDRGQIASYNEQFF
TRBD1,-,TRBJ2-3,TRBV29-1,14,TGCAGCGTTGTGCAGGGGGCGAACACAGATACGCAGTATTTT,CSVVQGANTDTQYF
TRBD2,-,TRBJ2-1,TRBV7-3,15,TGTGCCAGCAGCTTAAAACTAGCGGGGCTAAATGAGCAGTTCTTC,CASSLKLAGLNEQFF
-,-,TRBJ1-1,TRBV10-2,14,TGCGCCAGCAGTGAGTCCCGGGATAAAGCTGAAGCTTTCTTT,CASSESRDKAEAFF
-,-,TRBJ2-4,TRBV19,15,TGTGCCAGTAGTATGTCAGGGCTAGCCAAAAACATTCAGTACTTC,CASSMSGLAKNIQYF
-,-,TRBJ1-4,TRBV18,16,TGTGCCAGCTCACCGGCGTTGACAGGTCAGGTTGAAAAACTGTTTTTT,CASSPALTGQVEKLFF
TRBD1,few,TRBJ2-5,TRBV5-8,14,TGTGCCAGCAGCCTAGGACAGGGATACGAGACCCAGTACTTC,CASSLGQGYETQYF
-,-,TRBJ2-1,TRBV18,15,TGTGCCAGCTCACCCCTCTCCCTATCCTACAATGAGCAGTTCTTC,CASSPLSLSYNEQFF
TRBD1,-,TRBJ2-4,TRBV5-1,13,TGCGCCAGCAGCACGGGACAGGGAAACATTCAGTACTTC,CASSTGQGNIQYF
-,-,TRBJ2-7,TRBV7-2,15,TGTGCCAGCAGCTTAGTGGTGTCTCAGGGCTACGAGCAGTACTTC,CASSLVVSQGYEQYF